Listed here are 24 T cell receptor beta chains from one sample, sequenced in a study of cytomegalovirus exposure and HLA in healthy donors. The PCR ran on 60 Vbeta and 13 Jbeta primers. Using immunoSEQ multiplex PCR, the repertoire was profiled, and TCRdb retains in-frame clones only, with some absent. The sample records roughly 98,000 clones, around 80% being singletons. Sequencing was carried out using PBMCs. The receptors stem from a man in his late teens or twenties in good health and CMV-seropositive.

This chain joins TRBV4-1 and TRBJ2-7; TRBD2 matches 11 bases. This CDR3 has 15 amino acids. Germline values: CDR1 MGHRA, CDR2 YSYEKL. With 0 bases clipped from V and 2 bases from J, the junction kept 0 bases outside the gene matches. The DNA for the CDR3 is TGCGCCAGCAGCCAAGAGACTAGCGGGACCTACGAGCAGTACTTC. This sequence encodes CASSQETSGTYEQYF.

The genes are TRBV27 and TRBJ2-7; D possibly corresponds to TRBD2 (5 bases). This CDR3 is built from 13 residues. V lost 9 bases and J 3 bases, leaving 15 bases between the germline ends. Germline CDR1 MNHEY, CDR2 SMNVEV (reference sequence). CDR3 amino acids: CASKSGLYYEQYF. Written as DNA, the CDR3 is TGTGCCAGTAAAAGCGGACTTTACTACGAGCAGTACTTC.

This clone turned up a few times. The rearrangement links TRBV6-1 to TRBJ2-5; 9 bases are shared with TRBD1. The germline gives CDR1 MNHNS, CDR2 SASEGT. This CDR3 has 17 amino acids. V gave up 5 bases and J gave up 5 bases; unmatched junction bases: 15. The CDR3 protein is CASSQGQGRMGDETQYF. The CDR3 bases are TGTGCCAGCAGTCAAGGACAGGGGCGCATGGGTGACGAGACCCAGTACTTC.

This chain joins TRBV29-1 and TRBJ2-7; tentatively, D is TRBD2 (6 bases). Between the trimmed V and J ends, which lost 1 base and 0 bases, there was a span of 16 bases. The CDR3 is 16 amino acids. Germline CDR1 reads SQVTM; CDR2 reads ANQGSEA. CDR3 loop: CSVEGIGSGSSYEQYF. CDR3 nucleotides: TGCAGCGTTGAAGGTATCGGTAGCGGCAGCTCCTACGAGCAGTACTTC.

The chain links TRBV29-1 to TRBJ1-1, with D hard to call. The CDR3 has 11 residues. V lost 4 bases and J 1 base, leaving 4 bases between the germline ends. Germline values: CDR1 SQVTM, CDR2 ANQGSEA. CDR3 sequence (DNA): TGCAGCGTTGGTAAGAACACTGAAGCTTTCTTT. Protein product: CSVGKNTEAFF.

In this sample, this clone turned up a few times. The chain combines TRBV5-6 with TRBJ2-7; D unresolved. CDR1 SGHDT and CDR2 YYEEEE come from the germline V gene. The CDR3 is made up of 14 amino acids. Deletions cut 8 bases from V and 6 bases from J, with 21 bases between. DNA of the CDR3: TGTGCCAGTCCACGCGGCACCCGGAGTGCCGAGCAGTACTTC. It yields the protein CASPRGTRSAEQYF.

A few counts support this clone. The chain recombines TRBV7-3 with TRBJ2-1; D uncertain. Germline V gene data show CDR1 as SGHTA and CDR2 as FQGTGA. The CDR3 runs 18 residues. The germline V and J ends were trimmed by 5 bases and 1 base, with 21 bases remaining between them. CDR3 in DNA: TGTGCCAGCAGCAAAAGACACGAAAGCTTCACGTCCTACAATGAGCAGTTCTTC. Protein: CASSKRHESFTSYNEQFF.

This clone was counted only a few times. V and J are TRBV12-1 and TRBJ1-1; no check of the table's D call, TRBD1, against the DNA was made. TRBV12-1 is classified as a pseudogene. This CDR3 spans 15 amino acids. CDR3: CASSYHPDRDTEAFF. The CDR3 DNA reads as TGTGCCAGCAGCTACCACCCCGACAGAGACACTGAAGCTTTCTTT.

CDR3 region: CASSEALQVQNIQYF. CDR3 coding DNA: TGTGCCAGCAGTGAAGCGCTACAGGTCCAAAACATTCAGTACTTC. The chain is built from TRBV6-1 and TRBJ2-4; the D gene is possibly TRBD1 (5 bases). Trimming stripped 0 bases from V and 5 bases from J, with 11 bases between. The CDR3 covers 15 residues. The germline V gene encodes CDR1 MNHNS and CDR2 SASEGT.

The gene calls are TRBV19 and TRBJ1-1, with TRBD1 matching 8 bases. This CDR3 has 14 residues. Germline lookup yields CDR1 LNHDA and CDR2 SQIVND (reference sequence). J lost 9 bases, V lost 5 bases, and 11 bases had no gene match. As DNA, the CDR3 is TGTGCCAGTAGTGTAGGACAGGGTATTACTCAAGCTTTCTTT. As protein: CASSVGQGITQAFF.

CDR3 in DNA: TGTGCCAGCAGCCCCGGGACAGGGATCGATGAGCAGTTCTTC. Translated: CASSPGTGIDEQFF. This chain uses TRBV7-8 with TRBJ2-1, with TRBD1 matching over 9 bases. The V and J ends lost 5 bases and 8 bases, in that order; junction bases with no gene match: 7. Germline V lookup: CDR1 SGHVS, CDR2 FQNEAQ. The CDR3 sequence is 14 residues long.

V is TRBV2 and J is TRBJ1-5; 8 positions match TRBD1. CDR1 is SNHLY, CDR2 FYNNEI, per germline. The length of the CDR3 is 13 residues. V was clipped by 9 bases and J by 3 bases; unmatched bases: 4. Here the CDR3 reads CASSGGTNQPQHF. The CDR3 nucleotides read TGTGCCAGTTCAGGGGGCACCAATCAGCCCCAGCATTTT.

This chain connects TRBV5-6 to TRBJ2-5; 10 nucleotides align to TRBD1. The J call could be wrong; TRBJ2-7 is a better fit for the DNA end. The CDR3 loop spans 16 amino acids. The germline gives CDR1 SGHDT, CDR2 YYEEEE. The CDR3 spells CASSSIYRTGGYEQYF. Here the CDR3 DNA reads TGTGCCAGCAGTTCAATATACCGGACAGGGGGCTACGAGCAGTACTTC.

The chain has TRBV6-7 and TRBJ2-1; TRBD2 aligns across 11 bases. TRBV6-7 is an ORF; its function is uncertain. The CDR3 loop spans 20 amino acids. The junction had 18 bases not matched to a gene; V was cut back by 2 bases and J by 6 bases. The CDR3 sequence is CASSYPPRVVAGGPVNEQFF. As DNA, the CDR3 is TGTGCCAGCAGTTACCCCCCCCGGGTGGTAGCGGGGGGGCCCGTCAATGAGCAGTTCTTC.

This clone was counted only a few times. This chain links TRBV7-9 with TRBJ2-7; TRBD1 agrees at 9 bases. The CDR3 spans 15 residues. CDR1 is SEHNR and CDR2 is FQNEAQ in the germline V gene (reference sequence). V shed 4 bases, J shed 3 bases, and the junction held 7 bases outside the gene matches. For the CDR3, the DNA is TGTGCCAGCAGCTCACACAGGGGGCCGGGCTACGAGCAGTACTTC. As protein: CASSSHRGPGYEQYF.

CDR3 residues: CASSSAPGGSGNTIYF. CDR3 DNA sequence: TGTGCCAGCAGCTCGGCTCCAGGGGGCTCTGGAAACACCATATATTTT. The chain has TRBV5-4 and TRBJ1-3; TRBD1 matches 7 bases. CDR1 is SGHNT and CDR2 is YYREEE in the germline V gene (reference sequence). The CDR3 has 16 amino acids. The V and J ends lost 3 bases and 0 bases, in that order; junction bases with no gene match: 6.

V is TRBV20-1 and J is TRBJ2-2, with a possible D match to TRBD1 (6 bases). This CDR3 has 9 residues. In germline, CDR1 is DFQATT, CDR2 SNEGSKA (reference sequence). Here the CDR3 reads CRGAGRLFF. CDR3 sequence (DNA): TGCAGGGGGGCCGGAAGGCTGTTTTTT.

The chain recombines TRBV11-2 with TRBJ2-2; D unclear. The CDR3 contains 13 residues. The V gene's germline CDR1 is SGHAT and CDR2 FQNNGV. The V and J ends lost 5 bases and 5 bases respectively, with 9 bases between them. This CDR3 reads CASSPRWTGELFF. CDR3 DNA sequence: TGTGCCAGCAGCCCGCGGTGGACCGGGGAGCTGTTTTTT.

This clone came up a few times. V usage is TRBV4-1 and J usage is TRBJ2-7; a weak D match, TRBD1 (5 bases). V was pared by 6 bases and J by 2 bases, with 14 bases between. This CDR3 comprises 14 residues. The germline CDR1 and CDR2 sequences are MGHRA and YSYEKL. The CDR3 coding sequence is TGCGCCAGCAGTGCAATAACAGGTACCTACGAGCAGTACTTC. As protein: CASSAITGTYEQYF.

The V gene is TRBV28, the J gene TRBJ1-2, with a tentative D call TRBD1 (6 bases). The germline V gene encodes CDR1 MDHEN and CDR2 SYDVKM. The CDR3 runs to 15 residues. The germline V and J ends were trimmed by 3 bases and 4 bases, with 15 bases remaining between them. The CDR3 nucleotides read TGTGCCAGCAGTTTCTCCAGGGGAAGAGGCTATGGCTACACCTTC. It is translated as CASSFSRGRGYGYTF.

Note on this clone: A far larger clone lies a single base away; this is likely a read error. The rearrangement links TRBV10-3 to TRBJ1-1, with no clear D. Germline V gene data show CDR1 as ENHRY and CDR2 as SYGVKD. This CDR3 has 14 amino acids. V shed 2 bases and J shed 4 bases, with 11 bases lying between them. The CDR3 DNA reads as TGTGCCATCAGTGAGGAGACACCGATCACTGAAGCTTTCTTT. This codes for CAISEETPITEAFF.

This clone appeared once. This sequence joins TRBV28 and TRBJ2-7; a weak D match, TRBD1 (6 bases). CDR1 is MDHEN and CDR2 is SYDVKM in the germline V gene. The CDR3 loop spans 16 amino acids. The V end was cut by 5 bases, the J end by 3 bases, with 20 bases between. The CDR3 loop is CASSLTARGHHYEQYF. CDR3 DNA sequence: TGTGCCAGCAGTCTCACCGCCCGGGGACATCACTACGAGCAGTACTTC.

The J gene is TRBJ1-6, the V gene TRBV10-2, with D tentatively TRBD1 (5 bases). Germline CDR1 WSHSY, CDR2 SAAADI. Trimming stripped 3 bases from V and 6 bases from J, with 15 bases between. This CDR3 spans 16 amino acids. The CDR3 DNA reads as TGCGCCAGCAGTGATCTCTCAAGACAGTCTAATTCACCCCTCCACTTT. Protein product: CASSDLSRQSNSPLHF.

The chain combines TRBV27 with TRBJ2-3, with a tentative D call TRBD2 (7 bases). The germline V gene encodes CDR1 MNHEY and CDR2 SMNVEV (reference sequence). The V end lost 6 bases, the J end lost 5 bases, and 18 bases lay between the germline ends. The CDR3 is made up of 15 amino acids. CDR3 residues: CASSMDWGGKDTQYF. In DNA form, the CDR3 reads TGTGCCAGCAGCATGGACTGGGGGGGCAAAGATACGCAGTATTTT.